The sample holds one count of the clone carrying this T cell receptor (beta chain). This entry belongs to a study of blood T cell repertoires in COVID-19. Overall study: COVID-19 samples from acute and convalescent phases originated in the United States, Italy and Spain.

Germline lookup yields CDR1 SGHRS and CDR2 YFSETQ. The CDR3 spans 14 residues. Trimming removed 4 bases from V and 1 base from J, with 11 bases in between. Authors' analysis steps: Nucleated cell counts were estimated from reference gene primer amplification. Produced via immunoSEQ multiplex PCR; TCRdb's table is partial and in-frame only. That table gives V, J and clone size, and the DNA gave D and trimming. The profile shows nearly 250,000 clones, roughly 82% of them singletons. Seattle patients were enrolled during active infection and followed longitudinally. The sequencing input was peripheral blood. The receptor was derived from an elderly woman with COVID-19, enrolled during active disease. This chain links TRBV5-1 with TRBJ1-1; D is perhaps TRBD1 (6 bases). As DNA, the CDR3 is TGCGCCAGCAGCCGCATGGACAGGAACACTGAAGCTTTCTTT. Translation gives CASSRMDRNTEAFF.